The entry below gives a single T cell receptor (beta chain) sequence along with its context. Antigen specificity is unknown. The V and J ends lost 6 bases and 0 bases respectively, with 8 bases between them. Germline V gene data show CDR1 as KGHSH and CDR2 as LQKENI. CDR3 size: 13 residues. This specimen comes from a study of cytomegalovirus exposure and HLA in healthy donors. Overall study results and limits: Cytomegalovirus-associated TCR beta chains were listed, numbering 150 to 200. Rarity characterized most TCR sequences, yet some public TCRs appeared in many donors. Reported performance of the classifier showed diagnosis of cytomegalovirus status with high specificity and sensitivity.

Clones were read by immunoSEQ multiplex PCR, and TCRdb kept only the in-frame ones, dropping some. Among about 160,000 clones listed, 90% to 97% were seen once. The receptor's source is a young woman in good health and CMV-seronegative. The specimen was PBMCs. The chain links TRBV18 to TRBJ1-1; tentatively, D is TRBD1 (5 bases). The CDR3 DNA reads as TGTGCCAGCTCTAAGGGGTTGAACACTGAAGCTTTCTTT. Its protein product is CASSKGLNTEAFF.